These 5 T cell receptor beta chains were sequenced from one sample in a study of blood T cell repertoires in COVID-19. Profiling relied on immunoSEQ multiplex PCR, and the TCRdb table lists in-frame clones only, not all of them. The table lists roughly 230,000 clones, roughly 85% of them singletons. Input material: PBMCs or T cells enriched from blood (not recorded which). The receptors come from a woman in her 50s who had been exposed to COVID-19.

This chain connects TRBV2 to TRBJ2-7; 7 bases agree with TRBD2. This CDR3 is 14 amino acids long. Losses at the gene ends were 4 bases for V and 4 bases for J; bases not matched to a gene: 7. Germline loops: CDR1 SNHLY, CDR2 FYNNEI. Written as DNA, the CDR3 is TGTGCCAGCAGTGCCGAAGCGGGGTCTTACGAGCAGTACTTC. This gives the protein CASSAEAGSYEQYF.

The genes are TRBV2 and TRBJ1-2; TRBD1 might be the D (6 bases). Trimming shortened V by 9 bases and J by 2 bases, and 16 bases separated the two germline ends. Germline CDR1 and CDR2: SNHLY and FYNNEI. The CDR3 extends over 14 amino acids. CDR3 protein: CAREVRTDNYGYTF. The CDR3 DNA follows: TGTGCCAGAGAAGTTAGGACAGACAACTATGGCTACACCTTC.

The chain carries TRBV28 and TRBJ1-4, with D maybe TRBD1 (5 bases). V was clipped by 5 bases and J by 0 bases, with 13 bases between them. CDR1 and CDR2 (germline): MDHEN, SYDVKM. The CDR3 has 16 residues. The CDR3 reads CASSLGGGPTNEKLFF. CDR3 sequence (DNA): TGTGCCAGCAGTCTTGGGGGGGGTCCAACTAATGAAAAACTGTTTTTT.

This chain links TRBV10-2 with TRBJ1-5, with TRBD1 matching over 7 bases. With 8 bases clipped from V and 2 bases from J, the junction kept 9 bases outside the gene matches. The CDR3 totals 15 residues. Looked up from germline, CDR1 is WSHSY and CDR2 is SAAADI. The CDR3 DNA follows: TGCGCCAGCTCTCTCACAGGGGCGGGCAATCAGCCCCAGCATTTT. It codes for CASSLTGAGNQPQHF.

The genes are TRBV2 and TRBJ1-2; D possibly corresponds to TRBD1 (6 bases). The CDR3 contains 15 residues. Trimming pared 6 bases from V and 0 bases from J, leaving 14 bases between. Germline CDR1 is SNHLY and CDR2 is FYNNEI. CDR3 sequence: CASRPGQSPNYGYTF. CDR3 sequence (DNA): TGTGCCAGCAGGCCCGGACAGTCTCCTAACTATGGCTACACCTTC.